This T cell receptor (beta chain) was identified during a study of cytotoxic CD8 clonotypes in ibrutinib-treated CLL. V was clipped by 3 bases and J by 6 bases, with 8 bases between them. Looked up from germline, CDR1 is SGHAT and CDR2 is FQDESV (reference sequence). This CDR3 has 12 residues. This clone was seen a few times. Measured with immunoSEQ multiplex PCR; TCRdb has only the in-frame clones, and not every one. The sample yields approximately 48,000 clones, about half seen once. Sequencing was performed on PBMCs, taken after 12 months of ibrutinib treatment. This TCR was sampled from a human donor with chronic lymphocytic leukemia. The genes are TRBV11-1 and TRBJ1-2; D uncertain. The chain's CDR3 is CASSFSTHGYTF. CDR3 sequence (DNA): TGTGCCAGCAGCTTCTCGACCCATGGCTACACCTTC.